The present T cell receptor beta chain was sequenced within a study of cytomegalovirus exposure and HLA in healthy donors. PCR primers comprised 60 Vbeta and 13 Jbeta primers. Repertoires were generated with immunoSEQ multiplex PCR, while TCRdb's copy carries only in-frame clones and drops some. The sample holds over 150,000 clones, 85% seen once. The germline V gene encodes CDR1 SGHRS and CDR2 YFSETQ. The CDR3 has 15 residues. Trimming removed 0 bases from V and 2 bases from J, with 12 bases in between. The genes are TRBV5-1 and TRBJ2-7; possibly TRBD1 for D (6 bases). The specimen was PBMCs. The sequence was obtained from a boy aged 2-9 years in good health and CMV-seronegative. The chain's CDR3 is CASSLEWGPAYEQYF. The CDR3 nucleotides are TGCGCCAGCAGCTTGGAATGGGGGCCCGCCTACGAGCAGTACTTC.